This T cell receptor beta chain was found in a study of regulatory T cells in long-lasting Graves disease. This clonotype occurred many times. No antigen is known for it. The CDR3 sequence is 16 residues long. With 3 bases removed from V and 4 bases from J, the gap between germline ends came to 16 bases. Germline V gene data show CDR1 as KGHSH and CDR2 as LQKENI. Findings and caveats of the study: Patients with persistent disease shared roughly 3,000 public clonotypes, outpacing the 966 shared by new patients. Thyroid tissue went unstudied; only peripheral blood was examined.

Regarding time point: newly diagnosed GD, antithyroid drugs for less than 3 months. Scientists built the TCR library using RNA that was extracted from PBMCs. In building TCR beta libraries, iRepertoire HTBI primers were used together with Arm-PCR of CDR3 regions. MiXCR, applied by TCRdb to the multiplex PCR reads, yields one record per CDR3 protein. This table holds 420,000 or so distinct CDR3 sequences, around 17% found once. The data were also submitted as part of a second study, on T cells in Graves' hyperthyroidism and ophthalmopathy. From that report: Patients having uncontrolled infection, another autoimmune disease, pregnancy or lactation were not included.

The sequence came from a woman younger than 30 with Graves disease. V usage is TRBV18 and J usage is TRBJ2-1; no definite D call. This specimen was peripheral blood mononuclear cells (PBMCs), taken at new diagnosis, from a patient treated with antithyroid drugs. CDR3 sequence (DNA): TGTGCCAGCTCACCCGGCGTAGGTAGCAGTTACAATGAGCAGTTCTTC. Protein product: CASSPGVGSSYNEQFF.